Following are 20 T cell receptor beta chains from one sample sequenced in a study of blood T cell repertoires in COVID-19. Only in-frame clones appear in the TCRdb table, and some are missing; sequencing was by immunoSEQ multiplex PCR. The profile shows approximately 160,000 clones, around four fifths of them singletons. Sequencing was performed on peripheral blood. These receptors were taken from an elderly woman with active or convalescent COVID-19.

The V and J genes are TRBV7-2 and TRBJ1-2; D might be TRBD1 (6 bases). The V end was cut by 1 base, the J end by 2 bases, with 17 bases between. The germline V gene has CDR1 SGHTA and CDR2 FQGNSA. This CDR3 region has 17 residues. CDR3 DNA sequence: TGTGCCAGCAGCTTAGGACAGGAAGGTCGCCTAAACTATGGCTACACCTTC. Amino acid sequence: CASSLGQEGRLNYGYTF.

The chain couples TRBV11-3 to TRBJ2-7; 12 bases line up with TRBD2. The CDR3 consists of 15 residues. Germline CDR1 is SGHNT and CDR2 is YENEEA. V was clipped by 5 bases and J by 7 bases; unmatched bases: 9. The CDR3 loop is CASSRGLAGAGEQYF. The CDR3 DNA reads as TGTGCCAGCAGCCGGGGACTAGCGGGTGCCGGGGAGCAGTACTTC.

The J gene is TRBJ2-2, the V gene TRBV9; D gene uncertain. Per germline, CDR1 SGDLS and CDR2 YYNGEE. CDR3 length: 16 amino acids. V lost 0 bases and J 0 bases, leaving 9 bases between the germline ends. CDR3 DNA sequence: TGTGCCAGCAGCGTAGGGGCAGCTACGAACACCGGGGAGCTGTTTTTT. This sequence encodes CASSVGAATNTGELFF.

The chain joins TRBV11-2 to TRBJ1-2; no clear D gene. Trimming removed 0 bases at V and 4 bases at J, with 6 bases between. The CDR3 sequence is 13 residues long. The germline V gene has CDR1 SGHAT and CDR2 FQNNGV. The CDR3 reads CASSLDGVYGYTF. DNA for the CDR3: TGTGCCAGCAGCTTAGATGGAGTCTATGGCTACACCTTC.

The chain carries TRBV7-2 and TRBJ1-2, with D uncertain. Trimming pared 1 base from V and 3 bases from J, leaving 9 bases between. The CDR3 length is 14 residues. Germline V gene sequence: CDR1 SGHTA, CDR2 FQGNSA. The CDR3 sequence is CASSLGPEYYGYTF. Here the CDR3 DNA reads TGTGCCAGCAGCTTAGGTCCAGAATACTATGGCTACACCTTC. The entire variable domain, with the rest obtained from reference TRBV7-2 and TRBJ1-2, is as follows: GAGVSQSPSNKVTEKGKDVELRCDPISGHTALYWYRQSLGQGLEFLIYFQGNSAPDKSGLPSDRFSAERTGGSVSTLTIQRTQQEDSAVYLCASSLGPEYYGYTFGSGTRLTVV.

This rearrangement joins TRBV7-8 to TRBJ1-1, with a tentative D call TRBD1 (5 bases). Trimming took off 0 bases at V and 2 bases at J, with 19 bases between the two ends. Germline CDR1 reads SGHVS; CDR2 reads FQNEAQ. This CDR3 is 18 amino acids long. The CDR3, as DNA: TGTGCCAGCAGCTTAGCGCGGTTCCGGGGGGGACGCAACACTGAAGCTTTCTTT. It yields the protein CASSLARFRGGRNTEAFF. Looking up the rest from reference TRBV7-8 and TRBJ1-1 gives the full variable domain: GAGVSQSPRYKVAKRGQDVALRCDPISGHVSLFWYQQALGQGPEFLTYFQNEAQLDKSGLPSDRFFAERPEGSVSTLKIQRTQQEDSAVYLCASSLARFRGGRNTEAFFGQGTRLTVV.

The genes are TRBV5-1 and TRBJ2-7, with 9 bases identical to TRBD1. CDR1 and CDR2 (germline): SGHRS, YFSETQ. The CDR3 is 14 residues long. V lost 4 bases, J lost 6 bases, and 8 bases stayed unmatched. CDR3 protein: CASSMGDRESEQYF. The CDR3 DNA reads as TGCGCCAGCAGCATGGGGGACAGGGAGAGCGAGCAGTACTTC.

The V gene is TRBV30, the J gene TRBJ1-3; 7 bases line up with TRBD1. V lost 2 bases to trimming and J lost 4 bases; unmatched junction nucleotides: 8. The CDR3 is 15 residues long. From germline, CDR1 is GTSNPN and CDR2 SVGIG (reference sequence). In nucleotides, the CDR3 is TGTGCCTGGAGTACTAACAGGGGCCTAGGAAACACCATATATTTT. This gives the protein CAWSTNRGLGNTIYF.

This chain uses TRBV4-3 with TRBJ2-3, with TRBD1 matching over 7 bases. Germline CDR1 LGHNA, CDR2 YSLEER. After removal of 3 bases from V and 2 bases from J, the junction contained 5 bases not matched to a gene. This CDR3 has 15 residues. The CDR3: CASSHPDRDTDTQYF. DNA for the CDR3: TGCGCCAGCAGCCACCCTGACAGGGACACAGATACGCAGTATTTT.

V gene TRBV7-2 combines with J gene TRBJ2-1, with 11 bases aligning to TRBD2. V dropped 4 bases and J dropped 7; count of bases not matched to a gene: 6. Germline V gene lookup returns CDR1 SGHTA and CDR2 FQGNSA. The CDR3 is made up of 15 amino acids. The CDR3 region has the DNA TGTGCCAGCAGCTATTCTAGCGGGGGGTGGAATGAGCAGTTCTTC. Its protein product is CASSYSSGGWNEQFF.

A single count supports this clone. The chain employs TRBV6-5 and TRBJ1-1, with a tentative D call TRBD1 (6 bases). Trimming pared 2 bases from V and 5 bases from J, leaving 15 bases between. From germline, CDR1 is MNHEY and CDR2 SVGAGI. The CDR3 extends over 15 amino acids. The CDR3 protein is CASSYRTVGMTEAFF. The CDR3 DNA sequence: TGTGCCAGCAGTTACCGGACAGTAGGGATGACTGAAGCTTTCTTT.

The rearrangement links TRBV15 to TRBJ1-2, with D possibly being TRBD1 (5 bases). The germline V gene encodes CDR1 LNHNV and CDR2 YYDKDF (reference sequence). The CDR3 has 12 amino acids. V lost 0 bases, J lost 8 bases, and 7 bases lay in between. This CDR3 is CATSRDGGGYTF. The CDR3 DNA follows: TGTGCCACCAGCAGAGATGGGGGGGGCTACACCTTC. Supplemented by reference TRBV15 and TRBJ1-2, the full variable domain reads DAMVIQNPRYQVTQFGKPVTLSCSQTLNHNVMYWYQQKSSQAPKLLFHYYDKDFNNEADTPDNFQSRRPNTSFCFLDIRSPGLGDTAMYLCATSRDGGGYTFGSGTRLTVV.

The chain carries TRBV3-1 (or the pseudogene TRBV3-2) and TRBJ1-6, with D possibly being TRBD1 (5 bases). Germline loops: CDR1 LGHDT, CDR2 YNNKEL (reference sequence). Trimming shortened V by 4 bases and J by 6 bases, and 13 bases separated the two germline ends. This CDR3 spans 15 amino acids. The CDR3, as DNA: TGTGCCAGCAGCCCCAGGGATCTGGGTAATTCACCCCTCCACTTT. Protein product: CASSPRDLGNSPLHF.

The gene calls are TRBV5-4 and TRBJ2-3, with D tentatively TRBD1 (5 bases). Per germline, CDR1 SGHNT and CDR2 YYREEE (reference sequence). This CDR3 spans 19 amino acids. Trimming stripped 0 bases from V and 2 bases from J, with 22 bases between. Here the CDR3 reads CASSLALSHRSPHTDTQYF. DNA of the CDR3: TGTGCCAGCAGCTTGGCCTTATCCCACAGGAGCCCCCACACAGATACGCAGTATTTT.

This chain connects TRBV28 to TRBJ1-5; D might be TRBD1 (6 bases). CDR1 is MDHEN and CDR2 is SYDVKM in the germline V gene. V lost 8 bases and J lost 2, with 16 bases in between. The CDR3 extends over 15 amino acids. The CDR3 protein is CASASGAAGNQPQHF. The DNA of the CDR3 is TGTGCCAGCGCCTCAGGGGCTGCGGGCAATCAGCCCCAGCATTTT.

J is TRBJ1-1 and V is TRBV6-6; D uncertain. The CDR3 extends over 12 amino acids. The germline CDR1 and CDR2 sequences are MNHNY and SVGAGI (reference sequence). The V and J ends lost 8 bases and 7 bases respectively, with 14 bases between them. CDR3 protein: CASLEEGIEAFF. In DNA, the CDR3 is TGTGCCAGCCTAGAAGAGGGAATTGAAGCTTTCTTT.

The chain has TRBV5-1 and TRBJ1-2; D may be TRBD1 (5 bases). The germline gives CDR1 SGHRS, CDR2 YFSETQ. This CDR3 has 15 residues. Deletions cut 1 base from V and 6 bases from J, with 16 bases between. The CDR3 reads CASSLPQAGQDGYTF. The CDR3 nucleotides are TGCGCCAGCAGCTTGCCTCAGGCAGGGCAGGATGGCTACACCTTC.

The chain is built from TRBV9 and TRBJ1-4, with TRBD1 matching 9 bases. This CDR3 region has 18 residues. CDR1 and CDR2 (germline): SGDLS, YYNGEE. With V trimmed by 3 bases and J by 0 bases, 9 bases remained unmatched. The DNA of the CDR3 is TGTGCCAGCAGCGCGGGACAGGGAGTTTGGGCAACTAATGAAAAACTGTTTTTT. It encodes CASSAGQGVWATNEKLFF.

The chain has TRBV5-8 and TRBJ1-5; TRBD1 agrees at 12 bases. The germline V gene has CDR1 SGHTS and CDR2 YDEGEE. The J segment lost 3 bases and the V segment lost 10 bases, leaving 5 bases of the junction unmatched. The CDR3 loop spans 14 amino acids. CDR3 in DNA: TGTGCCGGGGGACAGGGGGCCGACAATCAGCCCCAGCATTTT. Protein: CAGGQGADNQPQHF.

This clone was detected only once. The rearrangement uses TRBV12-3 or TRBV12-4 and TRBJ1-1; perhaps TRBD1 as D (5 bases). The CDR3 runs 13 residues. V dropped 7 bases and J dropped 1 base, with 10 bases sitting between them. The CDR3 sequence: CASKRQRNTEAFF. The CDR3 DNA reads TGTGCCAGCAAGAGACAGAGGAACACTGAAGCTTTCTTT.